A single sample gave rise to the 14 T cell receptor beta chains below, sequenced in a study of cytomegalovirus exposure and HLA in healthy donors. Both 60 Vbeta primers and 13 Jbeta primers went into the PCR. The protocol was immunoSEQ multiplex PCR, while the TCRdb copy is restricted to in-frame clones and leaves out a portion. Here the sample spans around 220,000 clones, roughly 80% being singletons. Material for sequencing was PBMCs. Receptor source: a middle-aged man in good health and CMV-seronegative.

This clone occurred a few times. The chain is built from TRBV30 and TRBJ2-1; D is unclear. CDR1 and CDR2 (germline): GTSNPN, SVGIG (reference sequence). Trimming left V 2 bases short and J 7 bases short, with 9 bases between. This CDR3 region has 12 residues. The CDR3 spells CAWSYSLNEQFF. CDR3 DNA sequence: TGTGCCTGGAGTTACAGTCTTAATGAGCAGTTCTTC.

In DNA form, the CDR3 reads TGCGCCAGCAGCTTGGGAAGGGCTAGCGAAGAGACCCAGTACTTC. Translation: CASSLGRASEETQYF. J is TRBJ2-5 and V is TRBV5-1; D may be TRBD2 (6 bases). The germline V and J ends were trimmed by 0 bases and 3 bases, with 12 bases remaining between them. CDR3 length: 15 amino acids. Germline values: CDR1 SGHRS, CDR2 YFSETQ.

This clone was seen a handful of times. The chain recombines TRBV7-2 with TRBJ1-1; D unresolved. With 1 base removed from V and 1 base from J, the gap between germline ends came to 10 bases. The CDR3 is 15 residues long. Germline loops: CDR1 SGHTA, CDR2 FQGNSA. The CDR3, as DNA: TGTGCCAGCAGCTTAGTATCTGTAGCGAACACTGAAGCTTTCTTT. It yields the protein CASSLVSVANTEAFF.

This sequence joins TRBV9 and TRBJ2-1; 8 bases are shared with TRBD2. The CDR3 loop spans 15 amino acids. Germline lookup yields CDR1 SGDLS and CDR2 YYNGEE. The V segment lost 3 bases and the J segment 2 bases; nucleotides outside the gene matches: 4. Here the CDR3 reads CASSGSGAPYNEQFF. Here the CDR3 DNA reads TGTGCCAGCAGCGGTAGCGGGGCGCCCTACAATGAGCAGTTCTTC.

The chain couples TRBV7-9 to TRBJ2-2; 8 positions agree with TRBD2. The V and J ends lost 5 bases and 4 bases, in that order; junction bases with no gene match: 12. The CDR3 runs 17 residues. The germline CDR1 and CDR2 sequences are SEHNR and FQNEAQ (reference sequence). The CDR3 loop reads CASSHPRAGGGTGELFF. CDR3 nucleotide sequence: TGTGCCAGCAGCCATCCGCGGGCGGGAGGCGGCACCGGGGAGCTGTTTTTT.

The chain has TRBV30 and TRBJ2-5, with TRBD1 identical over 8 bases. The CDR3 sequence is 19 residues long. Trimming at V came to 4 bases and at J to 1 base, leaving 20 bases not matched to a gene. Germline loops: CDR1 GTSNPN, CDR2 SVGIG (reference sequence). The CDR3 here is CAWNPRDRGSRGAQETQYF. CDR3 bases: TGTGCCTGGAATCCCCGAGACAGGGGAAGTCGAGGGGCCCAAGAGACCCAGTACTTC.

The genes are TRBV4-2 and TRBJ2-2; 13 nucleotides align to TRBD2. Germline loops: CDR1 LGHNA, CDR2 YNFKEQ. J gave up 5 bases and V 6 bases, and 6 bases lay outside the gene matches. The CDR3 is 16 residues long. CDR3 region: CASSLPGLAGTGELFF. In DNA, the CDR3 is TGTGCCAGCAGTCTTCCGGGACTAGCGGGGACCGGGGAGCTGTTTTTT.

In the case of this clone: The sample holds other DNA sequences that translate to the same CDR3. The CDR3 nucleotides are TGTGCCATCAGCCCCCCGGTGGGGGGGCGCACTGAAGCTTTCTTT. This translates into CAISPPVGGRTEAFF. V usage is TRBV10-3 and J usage is TRBJ1-1; a weak D match, TRBD1 (6 bases). V was cut by 6 bases and J by 4 bases, with 18 bases left in between. The CDR3 consists of 15 residues. Germline V gives CDR1 ENHRY, CDR2 SYGVKD.

This sequence joins TRBV6-5 and TRBJ2-5, with 9 bases aligning to TRBD1. The CDR3 is 15 residues long. V shed 6 bases and J 5 bases; nucleotides not matched to a gene: 10. Germline CDR1 is MNHEY and CDR2 is SVGAGI. CDR3 sequence: CASSPGQGVVETQYF. The CDR3 coding sequence is TGTGCCAGCAGCCCGGGACAGGGAGTTGTTGAGACCCAGTACTTC.

This rearrangement joins TRBV4-1 to TRBJ2-2, with D possibly TRBD2 on 6 matching bases. With 6 bases removed from V and 0 bases from J, the gap between germline ends came to 11 bases. CDR3 size: 15 residues. Germline V gives CDR1 MGHRA, CDR2 YSYEKL. The CDR3 loop is CASSSGTSNTGELFF. The CDR3 DNA is TGCGCCAGCAGTTCCGGGACTTCGAACACCGGGGAGCTGTTTTTT.

This sequence joins TRBV7-6 and TRBJ2-2; 7 bases align to TRBD1. The ends lost 5 bases at V and 0 bases at J; junction bases unmatched: 3. CDR1 and CDR2 (germline): SGHVS, FNYEAQ. The CDR3 totals 15 residues. CDR3 in DNA: TGTGCCAGCAGCCTGACAGGGTCGAACACCGGGGAGCTGTTTTTT. Protein product: CASSLTGSNTGELFF.

The V call is TRBV18, the J call TRBJ2-5; 9 bases fit TRBD2. The length of the CDR3 is 15 residues. CDR1 KGHSH and CDR2 LQKENI come from the germline V gene. V was clipped by 8 bases and J by 7 bases; unmatched bases: 14. The CDR3 loop is CASTDLAGKSGTQYF. CDR3 sequence (DNA): TGTGCCAGCACCGACCTAGCGGGAAAATCGGGGACCCAGTACTTC.

This rearrangement joins TRBV12-5 to TRBJ2-1, with 9 nucleotides matching TRBD2. Germline assignment: CDR1 LGHNT and CDR2 FRNRAP. This CDR3 is built from 17 residues. The V and J ends lost 2 bases and 8 bases, in that order; junction bases with no gene match: 13. CDR3 DNA: TGTGCTAGTGGTTTGATGTACGGGACTAGCCCTACCGATGAGCAGTTCTTC. It is translated as CASGLMYGTSPTDEQFF.

The table lists this clone with a few counts. The rearrangement joins TRBV19 to TRBJ2-5; 10 bases map to TRBD2. This CDR3 has 14 amino acids. Germline CDR1 reads LNHDA; CDR2 reads SQIVND (reference sequence). Germline trimming cut 5 bases from V and 5 bases from J; bases unmatched to any gene: 5. The CDR3 region is CASSDSGGIETQYF. The CDR3 nucleotides read TGTGCCAGTAGTGATAGCGGGGGGATTGAGACCCAGTACTTC.